This T cell receptor beta chain was obtained from a study of T cells after posttransplantation cyclophosphamide. Between the trimmed V and J ends, which lost 2 bases and 4 bases, there was a span of 6 bases. This CDR3 is built from 13 residues. Some clones are missing from TCRdb's copy, which holds only in-frame ones; the method was immunoSEQ multiplex PCR. The sample shows 2,300 or so clones, none of them appearing just once. A marrow graft followed busulfan-fludarabine conditioning, with cyclophosphamide on days +3 and +4. There are many counts of this clone. The specimen was PBMCs, collected after an allogeneic stem cell transplant with post-transplant cyclophosphamide. This rearrangement joins TRBV12-3 or TRBV12-4 to TRBJ1-5; D is unresolved. The clonotype comes from a female patient between 55 and 75 years old who received an allogeneic stem cell transplant from an unrelated donor, was CMV-positive, and had acute GVHD only. Among the T cells, some may be from the graft donor. CDR3 nucleotide sequence: TGTGCCAGCAGTTTAACGGTGAATCAGCCCCAGCATTTT. As protein: CASSLTVNQPQHF.